This T cell receptor beta chain is from a study of response to subunit inactivated influenza vaccine. The table lists this clonotype with many counts. MiXCR, applied by TCRdb to the RT-PCR reads, yields one record per CDR3 protein. The sample holds some 550,000 distinct CDR3 sequences; roughly 25% are singletons and the top ten take about 3%. Germline V gives CDR1 MDHEN, CDR2 SYDVKM. This CDR3 spans 14 amino acids. The V end lost 8 bases, the J end lost 5 bases, and 17 bases lay between the germline ends. This sample was also put to use in a study of T cells expressing NK-cell markers. From that study: The TCR beta cDNA came from 5'RACE template switching with UMIs. The leading position in the CD3+CD56-NKG2C+ fraction of several donors also went to these clonotypes.

The sequence was collected from a man aged 45-60 years who received an inactivated influenza vaccine. J is TRBJ2-3 and V is TRBV28; the D gene is possibly TRBD2 (6 bases). The sequenced sample was CD4+ T cells sorted from PBMCs, obtained roughly 12 days after vaccination. CDR3 sequence reads: CASGGTESGDTQYF. CDR3 in DNA: TGTGCCAGCGGGGGGACGGAGTCAGGAGATACGCAGTATTTT.